The 13 T cell receptor beta chains reported below all come from one sample, sequenced in a study of shared clonotypes between healthy human individuals (dated by TCRdb to about 2020). The library relied on the immunoSEQ multiplex PCR assay. TCRdb holds this immuneACCESS table with in-frame rearrangements only. Some clones are missing; in checked studies, unresolved V genes explain under half, and the rest has no known cause. The sample records approximately 2.5 million clones, around nine tenths of which are singletons. More than 0.12% of the sample rests with the top ten. What was sequenced was naive CD4+ T cells sorted from blood. Taken with the paper, the label for cell subset or site translates to: CD45RA+ positively selected. The receptors come from a young man in good health.

The V gene is TRBV5-1, the J gene TRBJ2-5, with 8 bases identical to TRBD2. The V and J ends lost 4 bases and 5 bases, in that order; junction bases with no gene match: 10. Germline values: CDR1 SGHRS, CDR2 YFSETQ. CDR3 length: 15 residues. CDR3: CASSPGAGVGETQYF. CDR3 coding DNA: TGCGCCAGCAGCCCCGGAGCGGGAGTGGGGGAGACCCAGTACTTC.

The rearrangement joins TRBV19 to TRBJ1-5; D gene uncertain. V was trimmed by 4 bases and J by 4 bases, leaving 8 bases between them. The CDR3 has 13 amino acids. Germline-derived CDR1 and CDR2 are LNHDA and SQIVND (reference sequence). The CDR3 protein is CASSNGKNQPQHF. The CDR3 nucleotides are TGTGCCAGTAGTAACGGGAAAAATCAGCCCCAGCATTTT.

This clone has more than one count but fewer than ten. V and J are TRBV28 and TRBJ1-1; D is unclear. The ends were cut back, 6 bases at V and 1 base at J, with 9 bases in the middle. The CDR3 sequence is 13 residues long. Germline CDR1 and CDR2: MDHEN and SYDVKM. The CDR3 spells CASRVPRNTEAFF. The CDR3 nucleotides read TGTGCCAGCAGGGTTCCGAGGAACACTGAAGCTTTCTTT.

CDR3 DNA: TGCGCCAGCAGCCAAGATCCGGGACGGGACACAGGAAACACCATATATTTT. This gives the protein CASSQDPGRDTGNTIYF. J is TRBJ1-3 and V is TRBV4-1, with D perhaps matching TRBD1 (6 bases). Germline CDR1 is MGHRA and CDR2 is YSYEKL. V was clipped by 0 bases and J by 4 bases, with 16 bases between them. The CDR3 sequence is 17 residues long.

The chain joins TRBV4-3 to TRBJ2-1, with D unclear. With 0 bases removed from V and 15 bases from J, the gap between germline ends came to 12 bases. The CDR3 has 12 residues. CDR1 is LGHNA, CDR2 YSLEER, per germline. This CDR3 reads CASSQDRRVPFF. The CDR3 DNA reads TGCGCCAGCAGCCAAGATAGGAGAGTTCCGTTCTTC.

The chain carries TRBV2 and TRBJ1-2, with D unresolved. The CDR3 has 15 amino acids. V lost 7 bases, J lost 8 bases, and 23 bases lay in between. CDR1 and CDR2 (germline): SNHLY, FYNNEI. The CDR3: CASIRQASTYVGYTF. The CDR3 nucleotides are TGTGCCAGCATCCGCCAGGCTAGTACGTATGTAGGCTACACCTTC.

About this clone itself: Other DNA sequences of this sample code for an identical CDR3. This chain joins TRBV5-1 and TRBJ2-5; D may correspond to TRBD1 or TRBD2 (6 bases each). Trimming stripped 4 bases from V and 5 bases from J, with 21 bases between. The CDR3 sequence is 16 residues long. Germline V CDR1 and CDR2: SGHRS, YFSETQ. The CDR3 reads CASSPRRWGAGETQYF. The CDR3, as DNA: TGCGCCAGCAGCCCGCGACGTTGGGGGGCAGGGGAGACCCAGTACTTC.

The rearrangement joins TRBV10-3 to TRBJ1-1, with a tentative D call TRBD1 (6 bases). The V gene's germline CDR1 is ENHRY and CDR2 SYGVKD. This CDR3 is built from 14 residues. The V and J ends lost 2 bases and 11 bases respectively, with 18 bases between them. The CDR3 nucleotides read TGTGCCATCAGTGAGACACAGGGTGGCTTTTCGGCTTTCTTT. This sequence encodes CAISETQGGFSAFF.

This chain joins TRBV10-3 and TRBJ1-4; possibly TRBD1 for D (5 bases). V shed 5 bases and J shed 6 bases, with 10 bases lying between them. This CDR3 region has 13 residues. Germline lookup yields CDR1 ENHRY and CDR2 SYGVKD. The CDR3 sequence is CAISLDRYEKLFF. The CDR3 DNA reads as TGTGCCATCAGTCTTGACAGATATGAAAAACTGTTTTTT.

The J gene is TRBJ1-4, the V gene TRBV6-1; TRBD1 matches at 9 bases. CDR1 is MNHNS, CDR2 SASEGT, per germline. The V and J ends lost 3 bases and 6 bases, in that order; junction bases with no gene match: 5. The CDR3 loop spans 15 amino acids. CDR3 coding DNA: TGTGCCAGCAGTGATGGACAGGGGCATTATGAAAAACTGTTTTTT. Protein product: CASSDGQGHYEKLFF.

The chain uses TRBV10-3 and TRBJ2-1; 13 bases match TRBD2. The CDR3 loop spans 17 amino acids. Germline V CDR1 and CDR2: ENHRY, SYGVKD. The V and J ends lost 7 bases and 8 bases, in that order; junction bases with no gene match: 14. CDR3 nucleotide sequence: TGTGCCATCAAGGGGTCCCAATGGACTAGCGGGAGTTATGAGCAGTTCTTC. This sequence encodes CAIKGSQWTSGSYEQFF.

V is TRBV5-1 and J is TRBJ2-7; 7 bases are a match to TRBD1. CDR3 length: 15 amino acids. Germline CDR1 is SGHRS and CDR2 is YFSETQ. After removal of 2 bases from V and 2 bases from J, the junction contained 7 bases not matched to a gene. The CDR3 loop is CASSLNYRGPYEQYF. DNA of the CDR3: TGCGCCAGCAGCTTAAATTACAGGGGTCCCTACGAGCAGTACTTC.

The CDR3 DNA reads TGTGCCAGCAGCGGAAATGGAGGGTCCGGAAACACCATATATTTT. Encoded protein: CASSGNGGSGNTIYF. The chain combines TRBV7-2 with TRBJ1-3; D unresolved. Germline values: CDR1 SGHTA, CDR2 FQGNSA. V dropped 5 bases and J dropped 4 bases, with 15 bases sitting between them. The CDR3 runs 15 residues.